Listed here is a single TCR beta chain. Its antigen is currently unknown. The data were obtained in a study of cytomegalovirus exposure and HLA in healthy donors. General study findings and limits: In an earlier analysis, in approximately 570 donors, most V segments appeared productive either ~90% or ~30% of the time. The authors listed over 150 TCR beta chains as cytomegalovirus-associated. In vitro experiments confirmed that a few CMV-associated chains were specific for CMV antigens. Analyses of presence/absence relied on an assumption of roughly uniform sequencing depth across donors.

The germline CDR1 and CDR2 sequences are MNHEY and SMNVEV (reference sequence). This CDR3 is 15 amino acids long. The V and J ends lost 6 bases and 1 base, in that order; junction bases with no gene match: 4. Vbeta (60) and Jbeta (13) primers were used in the PCR. TCRdb's table, derived via immunoSEQ multiplex PCR, lists solely in-frame clones and lacks some. The repertoire holds approximately 110,000 clones, with about 70% as singletons. The rearrangement links TRBV27 to TRBJ2-3; TRBD1 aligns across 10 bases. This receptor was identified in a man aged 50-60 years in good health and CMV-seropositive. The specimen was PBMCs. For the CDR3, the DNA is TGTGCCAGCAGCCCCGGGACAGGGGGCACAGATACGCAGTATTTT. Translated, it gives CASSPGTGGTDTQYF.